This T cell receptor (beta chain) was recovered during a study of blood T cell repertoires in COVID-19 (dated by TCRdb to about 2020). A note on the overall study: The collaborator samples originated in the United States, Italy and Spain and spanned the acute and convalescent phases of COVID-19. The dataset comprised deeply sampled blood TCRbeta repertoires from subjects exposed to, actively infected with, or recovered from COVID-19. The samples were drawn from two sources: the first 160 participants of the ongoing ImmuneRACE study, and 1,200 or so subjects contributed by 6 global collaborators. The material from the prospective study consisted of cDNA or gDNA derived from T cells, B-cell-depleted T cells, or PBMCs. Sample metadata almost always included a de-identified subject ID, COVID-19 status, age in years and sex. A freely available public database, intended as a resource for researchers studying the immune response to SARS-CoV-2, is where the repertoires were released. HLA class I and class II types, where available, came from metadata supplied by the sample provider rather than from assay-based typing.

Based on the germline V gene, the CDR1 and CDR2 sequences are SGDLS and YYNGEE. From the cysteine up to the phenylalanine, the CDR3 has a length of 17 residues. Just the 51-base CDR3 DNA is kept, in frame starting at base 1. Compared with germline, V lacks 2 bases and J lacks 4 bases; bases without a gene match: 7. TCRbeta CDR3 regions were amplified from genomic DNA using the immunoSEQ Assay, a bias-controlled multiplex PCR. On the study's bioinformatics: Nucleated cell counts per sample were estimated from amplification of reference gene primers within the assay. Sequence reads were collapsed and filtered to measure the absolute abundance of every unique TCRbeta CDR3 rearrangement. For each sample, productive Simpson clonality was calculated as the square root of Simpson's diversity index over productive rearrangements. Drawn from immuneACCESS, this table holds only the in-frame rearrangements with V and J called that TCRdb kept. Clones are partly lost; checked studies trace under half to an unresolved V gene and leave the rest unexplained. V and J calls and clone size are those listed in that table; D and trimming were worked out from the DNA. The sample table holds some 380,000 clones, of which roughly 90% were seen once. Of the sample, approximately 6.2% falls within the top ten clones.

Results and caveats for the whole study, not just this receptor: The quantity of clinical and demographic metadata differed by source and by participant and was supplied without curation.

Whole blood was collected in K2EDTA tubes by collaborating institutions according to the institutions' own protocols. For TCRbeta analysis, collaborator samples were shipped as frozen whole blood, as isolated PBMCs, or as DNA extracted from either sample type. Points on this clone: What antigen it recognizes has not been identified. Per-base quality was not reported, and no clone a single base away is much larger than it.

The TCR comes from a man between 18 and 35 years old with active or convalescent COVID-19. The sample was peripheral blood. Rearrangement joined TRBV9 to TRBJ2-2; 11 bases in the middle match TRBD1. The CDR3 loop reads CASSVPSGTGGTGELFF. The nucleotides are TGTGCCAGCAGCGTCCCTAGCGGGACAGGGGGCACCGGGGAGCTGTTTTTT.